These 22 T cell receptor beta chains share one sample of origin, sequenced in a study of T cells after yellow fever vaccination. TCRdb passed the 5' RACE reads through MiXCR, listing each CDR3 protein once. The sample lists 140,000 to 150,000 distinct CDR3 sequences; under 8% were seen once. This specimen was CD4+ T cells sorted from PBMCs, taken 10 days after the yellow fever booster vaccination. These receptors were taken from a man aged 25-40 years who received the YFV17D yellow fever vaccine.

This clonotype was seen many times. The chain carries TRBV2 and TRBJ1-5; D is possibly TRBD1 (6 bases). Germline CDR1 reads SNHLY; CDR2 reads FYNNEI. This CDR3 is built from 15 residues. V was cut by 6 bases and J by 2 bases, with 14 bases left in between. CDR3 sequence: CASSLQGPRNQPQHF. DNA for the CDR3: TGTGCCAGCAGCCTCCAGGGGCCCCGCAATCAGCCCCAGCATTTT.

This clonotype was recorded at least ten times. The chain is built from TRBV28 and TRBJ1-5; D unresolved. The CDR3 is 12 residues long. Germline CDR1 MDHEN, CDR2 SYDVKM. V was pared by 7 bases and J by 3 bases, with 7 bases between. CDR3 nucleotides: TGTGCCAGCACCCAGTCCAATCAGCCCCAGCATTTT. Translating gives CASTQSNQPQHF.

This clonotype was counted at least ten times. The chain is built from TRBV25-1 and TRBJ2-7; 8 nucleotides agree with TRBD2. The CDR3 spans 14 residues. Germline trimming cut 4 bases from V and 8 bases from J; bases unmatched to any gene: 10. CDR1 MGHDK and CDR2 SYGVNS come from the germline V gene. CDR3 nucleotides: TGTGCCAGCAGTGTTCTAGATGGCGGGGGGCAGCAGTACTTC. Its translation: CASSVLDGGGQQYF.

At least ten counts were recorded for this clonotype. The gene calls are TRBV5-6 and TRBJ2-1; D is unclear. This CDR3 has 12 amino acids. CDR1 SGHDT and CDR2 YYEEEE come from the germline V gene. With 0 bases removed from V and 7 bases from J, the gap between germline ends came to 5 bases. The CDR3 is CASSLGENEQFF. CDR3 coding DNA: TGTGCCAGCAGCTTGGGTGAAAATGAGCAGTTCTTC.

This clonotype was seen ten or more times. This chain joins TRBV11-2 and TRBJ2-1; 9 bases match TRBD2. Unmatched junction bases numbered 9, after V lost 4 bases and J lost 2 bases. This CDR3 comprises 17 residues. The germline V gene encodes CDR1 SGHAT and CDR2 FQNNGV. CDR3 region: CASSYPPSGKTYNEQFF. The CDR3 DNA is TGTGCCAGCAGCTACCCGCCTAGCGGGAAAACCTACAATGAGCAGTTCTTC.

For this clonotype: A much more abundant neighbour one base away suggests this may be a read error. The V and J genes are TRBV4-3 and TRBJ2-7, with D perhaps TRBD1 (5 bases). In germline, CDR1 is LGHNA, CDR2 YSLEER. V lost 1 base and J lost 9, with 16 bases in between. The CDR3 is 14 residues long. CDR3 loop: CASSQGRQGGVQYF. The CDR3 DNA reads as TGCGCCAGCAGCCAAGGCCGGCAGGGCGGCGTGCAGTACTTC.

The chain is built from TRBV5-6 and TRBJ2-5; 9 nucleotides align to TRBD1. The V segment lost 4 bases and the J segment 2 bases; nucleotides outside the gene matches: 6. The CDR3 totals 15 residues. The germline V gene has CDR1 SGHDT and CDR2 YYEEEE. CDR3 nucleotide sequence: TGTGCCAGCAGCATTGGACAGGGGATACAAGAGACCCAGTACTTC. Translation: CASSIGQGIQETQYF. The full variable domain, its missing parts supplied by reference TRBV5-6 and TRBJ2-5, is DAGVTQSPTHLIKTRGQQVTLRCSPKSGHDTVSWYQQALGQGPQFIFQYYEEEERQRGNFPDRFSGHQFPNYSSELNVNALLLGDSALYLCASSIGQGIQETQYFGPGTRLLVL.

This clonotype occurred many times. J is TRBJ2-3 and V is TRBV7-2, with TRBD2 matching over 11 bases. This CDR3 contains 15 residues. J gave up 11 bases and V 8 bases, and 15 bases lay outside the gene matches. Germline V gene sequence: CDR1 SGHTA, CDR2 FQGNSA. The CDR3 bases are TGTGCCAGCGCCCCTCCCGGGACTAGCGGTATGAAGCAGTATTTT. Translating it yields CASAPPGTSGMKQYF.

For this clonotype: One end of the junction varies from germline; a read error may be responsible. The V call is TRBV5-5, the J call TRBJ2-2; no firm D call. The CDR3 has 14 residues. Germline V gene lookup returns CDR1 SGHKS and CDR2 YYEKEE (reference sequence). The CDR3: CASSPGLNSGELFF. DNA for the CDR3: TGTGCCAGCAGCCCCGGGCTGAACTCCGGGGAGCTGTTTTTT.

Many counts were recorded for this clonotype. The rearrangement links TRBV3-1 to TRBJ2-5; D uncertain. The V gene's germline CDR1 is LGHDT and CDR2 YNNKEL (reference sequence). The CDR3 runs 13 residues. With 1 base removed from V and 2 bases from J, the gap between germline ends came to 5 bases. The CDR3 loop reads CASSQGPQETQYF. CDR3 nucleotide sequence: TGTGCCAGCAGCCAAGGACCGCAAGAGACCCAGTACTTC.

This clonotype occurred many times. The rearrangement uses TRBV12-3 or TRBV12-4 and TRBJ1-2; a weak D match, TRBD1 (5 bases). The CDR3 extends over 15 amino acids. The germline V and J ends were trimmed by 5 bases and 4 bases, with 17 bases remaining between them. CDR3 region: CASSRRGTDLYGYTF. DNA of the CDR3: TGTGCCAGCAGTCGCCGTGGGACGGACCTCTATGGCTACACCTTC.

This chain links TRBV20-1 with TRBJ1-1, with 7 bases identical to TRBD1. The V gene's germline CDR1 is DFQATT and CDR2 SNEGSKA (reference sequence). The CDR3 contains 16 residues. J was trimmed by 1 base and V by 6 bases; bases with no gene match: 14. The CDR3 here is CSATGPGGGSNTEAFF. The CDR3 DNA is TGCAGTGCAACGGGACCAGGGGGGGGATCGAACACTGAAGCTTTCTTT.

The sample holds many counts of this clonotype. J is TRBJ2-3 and V is TRBV24-1; D is perhaps TRBD2 (5 bases). Trimming pared 2 bases from V and 7 bases from J, leaving 15 bases between. The length of the CDR3 is 15 residues. Looked up from germline, CDR1 is KGHDR and CDR2 is SFDVKD. This chain's CDR3 is CATSDSLSGSNTQYF. DNA of the CDR3: TGTGCCACCAGTGATTCGCTAAGCGGATCAAATACGCAGTATTTT.

With respect to this clonotype: A much larger clone lies one base from this, so it may be a read error. The conserved closing phenylalanine or tryptophan is absent in this CDR3, likely reflecting a read error. The chain recombines TRBV10-3 with TRBJ2-7; 8 nucleotides match TRBD2. Germline assignment: CDR1 ENHRY and CDR2 SYGVKD. The V segment lost 4 bases and the J segment 0 bases; nucleotides outside the gene matches: 20. The CDR3 sequence is 20 residues long. This CDR3 reads CAISVPEWGSGSTNSYEQYY. The CDR3, as DNA: TGTGCCATCAGTGTTCCCGAGTGGGGAAGCGGGAGTACTAACTCCTACGAGCAGTACTAC.

The sample holds many counts of this clonotype. The V and J genes are TRBV28 and TRBJ2-4; TRBD1 might be the D (6 bases). Trimming removed 5 bases from V and 2 bases from J, with 22 bases in between. The germline CDR1 and CDR2 sequences are MDHEN and SYDVKM. The CDR3 has 18 residues. CDR3 DNA sequence: TGTGCCAGCAGTCCCGGGACACGGTTTGGACTGACCAAAAACATTCAGTACTTC. Amino acid sequence: CASSPGTRFGLTKNIQYF.

This clonotype was counted ten times or more. V is TRBV5-1 and J is TRBJ2-1; 8 bases are a match to TRBD2. The CDR3 has 16 residues. Germline V lookup: CDR1 SGHRS, CDR2 YFSETQ. The ends lost 0 bases at V and 4 bases at J; junction bases unmatched: 6. CDR3 in DNA: TGCGCCAGCAGCTTGGTCGAAACTAGCGGATACAATGAGCAGTTCTTC. It specifies CASSLVETSGYNEQFF.

This clonotype has at least ten counts. The gene calls are TRBV12-3 or TRBV12-4 and TRBJ2-6; possibly TRBD1 or TRBD2 for D (5 bases each). The CDR3 contains 14 residues. V was cut by 6 bases and J by 2 bases, with 8 bases left in between. The CDR3 coding sequence is TGTGCCAGCAGAATGGGGGCTGGGGCCAACGTCCTGACTTTC. It is translated as CASRMGAGANVLTF.

This clonotype was seen ten or more times. The J gene is TRBJ2-2, the V gene TRBV11-2; 14 positions agree with TRBD2. Trimming took 5 bases from V and 7 from J; bases not matched to a gene: 12. This CDR3 region has 18 residues. In germline, CDR1 is SGHAT, CDR2 FQNNGV. CDR3 sequence reads: CASSLLTSGRAFGGELFF. CDR3 coding DNA: TGTGCCAGCAGCCTCCTGACTAGCGGGAGGGCCTTTGGCGGGGAGCTGTTTTTT.

The sample holds many counts of this clonotype. The rearrangement uses TRBV20-1 and TRBJ2-5; D might be TRBD1 (6 bases). Trimming took 2 bases from V and 5 from J, leaving 12 bases between them. The CDR3 covers 13 residues. Germline V gene lookup returns CDR1 DFQATT and CDR2 SNEGSKA (reference sequence). The CDR3 is CSARITRGETQYF. Here the CDR3 DNA reads TGCAGTGCTAGAATAACAAGGGGGGAGACCCAGTACTTC.

In this sample, this clonotype turned up a few times. The V gene is TRBV7-2, the J gene TRBJ1-2; D unresolved. Trimming removed 2 bases from V and 8 bases from J, with 9 bases in between. Germline CDR1 SGHTA, CDR2 FQGNSA. This CDR3 is built from 12 residues. The CDR3 loop reads CASSLTVQGYTF. As DNA, the CDR3 is TGTGCCAGCAGCTTAACAGTCCAAGGCTACACCTTC.

The rearrangement uses TRBV5-4 and TRBJ2-3; a weak D match, TRBD2 (5 bases). The CDR3 is made up of 13 amino acids. CDR1 and CDR2 (germline): SGHNT, YYREEE (reference sequence). The ends were cut back, 7 bases at V and 6 bases at J, with 15 bases in the middle. CDR3 loop: CASGPRRVDTQYF. In DNA form, the CDR3 reads TGTGCCAGCGGCCCCCGGCGGGTGGATACGCAGTATTTT. Full variable domain (rest looked up from reference TRBV5-4 and TRBJ2-3): ETGVTQSPTHLIKTRGQQVTLRCSSQSGHNTVSWYQQALGQGPQFIFQYYREEENGRGNFPPRFSGLQFPNYSSELNVNALELDDSALYLCASGPRRVDTQYFGPGTRLTVL.

This clonotype was observed at least ten times. V and J are TRBV2 and TRBJ2-2; 9 nucleotides agree with TRBD2. Germline CDR1 and CDR2: SNHLY and FYNNEI. The V and J ends lost 1 base and 7 bases, in that order; junction bases with no gene match: 4. This CDR3 region has 15 residues. CDR3 nucleotide sequence: TGTGCCAGCAGTGAAGATGGACTAGCGATCGGGGAGCTGTTTTTT. Its protein product is CASSEDGLAIGELFF.